The 17 T cell receptor beta chains below were found in one sample sequenced in a study of blood T cell repertoires in COVID-19. Libraries were prepared by immunoSEQ multiplex PCR; TCRdb keeps only in-frame clonotypes and omits some of them. The top ten hold approximately 10% of the sample, which has roughly 260,000 clones, almost 90% seen once. The sample comprised peripheral blood. The receptors shown here come from a woman younger than 45 with COVID-19, enrolled during active disease.

This sequence joins TRBV7-3 and TRBJ1-1, with D maybe TRBD1 (5 bases). The V gene lost 4 bases and the J gene lost 1 base, with 7 bases spanning the gap. Germline values: CDR1 SGHTA, CDR2 FQGTGA. The CDR3 length is 13 residues. In DNA, the CDR3 is TGTGCCAGCAGCTACGGGGGGAACACTGAAGCTTTCTTT. Translation gives CASSYGGNTEAFF. The variable domain in full, with the rest retrieved from reference TRBV7-3 and TRBJ1-1, is GAGVSQTPSNKVTEKGKYVELRCDPISGHTALYWYRQSLGQGPEFLIYFQGTGAADDSGLPNDRFFAVRPEGSVSTLKIQRTERGDSAVYLCASSYGGNTEAFFGQGTRLTVV.

This rearrangement joins TRBV3-1 (or the pseudogene TRBV3-2) to TRBJ2-3, with a possible D match to TRBD1 (7 bases). This CDR3 is 15 amino acids long. Germline lookup yields CDR1 LGHDT and CDR2 YNNKEL (reference sequence). The V end was cut by 7 bases, the J end by 6 bases, with 20 bases between. The CDR3 loop reads CASTGGGFDDDTQYF. Here the CDR3 DNA reads TGTGCCAGCACCGGAGGGGGCTTCGACGATGATACGCAGTATTTT.

The chain carries TRBV6-1 and TRBJ2-7; 11 nucleotides line up with TRBD2. The V gene's germline CDR1 is MNHNS and CDR2 SASEGT. The J segment lost 6 bases and the V segment lost 3 bases, leaving 4 bases of the junction unmatched. The CDR3 is 14 residues long. The chain's CDR3 is CASSERLAGPEQYF. CDR3 in DNA: TGTGCCAGCAGTGAGAGACTAGCGGGACCCGAGCAGTACTTC.

The rearrangement uses TRBV5-8 and TRBJ2-5; possibly TRBD2 for D (5 bases). The CDR3 spans 15 residues. Germline V gene data show CDR1 as SGHTS and CDR2 as YDEGEE. V lost 4 bases and J 1 base, leaving 14 bases between the germline ends. The CDR3 region has the DNA TGTGCCAGCAGCCTTAATAGCGCGCTCCAAGAGACCCAGTACTTC. Translation gives CASSLNSALQETQYF.

The chain is built from TRBV3-1 (or the pseudogene TRBV3-2) and TRBJ1-1; D not resolved. This CDR3 is 15 amino acids long. Trimming took 4 bases from V and 7 from J, leaving 19 bases between them. Germline V gene lookup returns CDR1 LGHDT and CDR2 YNNKEL (reference sequence). Here the CDR3 reads CASSPLIDEVVEAFF. DNA of the CDR3: TGTGCCAGCAGCCCCTTAATCGATGAGGTGGTTGAAGCTTTCTTT.

The DNA of the CDR3 is TGCGCCAGCAGCTCCTCTGGGACTAGCGGAAATGAGCAGTTCTTC. Encoded protein: CASSSSGTSGNEQFF. The chain recombines TRBV5-1 with TRBJ2-1; TRBD2 agrees at 11 bases. After removal of 3 bases from V and 7 bases from J, the junction contained 6 bases not matched to a gene. This CDR3 is 15 amino acids long. Per the germline V gene, CDR1 is SGHRS and CDR2 is YFSETQ.

This clone was picked up one time. The chain employs TRBV9 and TRBJ2-7; 9 nucleotides match TRBD1. This CDR3 has 15 amino acids. CDR1 is SGDLS and CDR2 is YYNGEE in the germline V gene. The J segment lost 3 bases and the V segment lost 4 bases, leaving 8 bases of the junction unmatched. CDR3 in amino acids: CASSPSWGQGYEQYF. In nucleotides, the CDR3 is TGTGCCAGCAGCCCGAGTTGGGGACAGGGCTACGAGCAGTACTTC.

This clone was picked up one time. This same CDR3 is encoded by further DNA sequences in the sample. CDR3 coding DNA: TGTGCCAGCAGTTTATCTGGGGGCCTTCAGCCCCAGCATTTT. This gives the protein CASSLSGGLQPQHF. This chain uses TRBV28 with TRBJ1-5, with D maybe TRBD1 (6 bases). V was pared by 1 base and J by 6 bases, with 10 bases between. This CDR3 is 14 amino acids long. Germline V CDR1 and CDR2: MDHEN, SYDVKM.

The chain joins TRBV6-1 to TRBJ1-2, with D possibly TRBD1 on 6 matching bases. This CDR3 is built from 14 residues. Germline CDR1 and CDR2: MNHNS and SASEGT. V lost 2 bases, J lost 5 bases, and 12 bases lay in between. The CDR3 DNA reads TGTGCCAGCAGTGAAAGGGACAAGGGGTATGGCTACACCTTC. This translates into CASSERDKGYGYTF.

The chain is built from TRBV5-4 and TRBJ2-2; no reliable D call. Germline CDR1 SGHNT, CDR2 YYREEE (reference sequence). With 4 bases removed from V and 5 bases from J, the gap between germline ends came to 6 bases. There are 12 residues in the CDR3. CDR3 in amino acids: CASSLTTGELFF. The CDR3, as DNA: TGTGCCAGCAGCCTGACAACCGGGGAGCTGTTTTTT.

The chain couples TRBV30 to TRBJ1-2; D remains ambiguous. The CDR3 contains 12 residues. V was trimmed by 1 base and J by 2 bases, leaving 5 bases between them. Germline values: CDR1 GTSNPN, CDR2 SVGIG (reference sequence). CDR3: CAWSGENYGYTF. The CDR3 nucleotides read TGTGCCTGGAGTGGAGAGAACTATGGCTACACCTTC.

V gene TRBV25-1 combines with J gene TRBJ2-7, with 10 positions matching TRBD2. CDR3 length: 15 amino acids. Germline assignment: CDR1 MGHDK and CDR2 SYGVNS. The V and J ends lost 4 bases and 7 bases, in that order; junction bases with no gene match: 10. In DNA form, the CDR3 reads TGTGCCAGCAGTGTCCCAACTAGCGGGATGGAGGAGCAGTACTTC. It translates to CASSVPTSGMEEQYF.

The chain recombines TRBV5-1 with TRBJ2-7; TRBD1 is a possible D gene (6 bases). The V gene lost 0 bases and the J gene lost 0 bases, with 16 bases spanning the gap. The CDR3 has 17 residues. The germline V gene encodes CDR1 SGHRS and CDR2 YFSETQ. In DNA, the CDR3 is TGCGCCAGCAGCTTGGCCGTAGTGACAGGCAACTCCTACGAGCAGTACTTC. Its translation is CASSLAVVTGNSYEQYF.

V and J are TRBV5-4 and TRBJ1-1, with a possible D match to TRBD1 (6 bases). Germline-derived CDR1 and CDR2 are SGHNT and YYREEE (reference sequence). This CDR3 is built from 14 residues. Trimming stripped 1 base from V and 1 base from J, with 8 bases between. The CDR3 reads CASSLLGANTEAFF. CDR3 nucleotides: TGTGCCAGCAGCTTGTTGGGGGCGAACACTGAAGCTTTCTTT.

J is TRBJ1-6 and V is TRBV19; 8 positions match TRBD1. The CDR3 has 14 residues. Germline-derived CDR1 and CDR2 are LNHDA and SQIVND (reference sequence). V lost 3 bases to trimming and J lost 5 bases; unmatched junction nucleotides: 0. DNA for the CDR3: TGTGCCAGTAGTATGGACAGGGATAATTCACCCCTCCACTTT. Translated, it gives CASSMDRDNSPLHF.

The table lists this clone with a count of one. This chain connects TRBV25-1 to TRBJ2-1, with D perhaps TRBD2 (6 bases). The germline V gene has CDR1 MGHDK and CDR2 SYGVNS. V was trimmed by 6 bases and J by 4 bases, leaving 13 bases between them. The CDR3 is made up of 14 amino acids. The CDR3 reads CASRSGTVYNEQFF. CDR3 DNA sequence: TGTGCCAGCAGGTCCGGGACTGTTTACAATGAGCAGTTCTTC.

The CDR3 here is CASSSDLNQPQHF. The CDR3 DNA reads TGTGCCAGCAGTTCAGATCTCAATCAGCCCCAGCATTTT. The chain couples TRBV6-5 to TRBJ1-5; D is undetermined. Germline V gives CDR1 MNHEY, CDR2 SVGAGI. The length of the CDR3 is 13 residues. Trimming left V 4 bases short and J 3 bases short, with 7 bases between.